This TCR beta chain was observed in a study of blood T cell repertoires in COVID-19. The ends were cut back, 3 bases at V and 0 bases at J, with 9 bases in the middle. The CDR3 covers 15 residues. The germline V gene encodes CDR1 MNHEY and CDR2 SMNVEV (reference sequence). This clone was picked up a small number of times. Using immunoSEQ multiplex PCR, the repertoire was profiled, and TCRdb retains in-frame clones only, with some absent. Of more than 110,000 clones listed, 85% to 90% were seen once; the top ten hold approximately 10%. This clonotype was sampled from a woman of 80 years or more with acute or convalescent COVID-19. The sample consisted of peripheral blood. This chain connects TRBV27 to TRBJ1-5; D may be TRBD1 (6 bases). CDR3 residues: CASSLTGHSNQPQHF. Written as DNA, the CDR3 is TGTGCCAGCAGTTTGACGGGACATAGCAATCAGCCCCAGCATTTT.